The source of this T cell receptor beta chain is a study of OX40 agonist ivuxolimab in advanced cancers. Study at large: The study treated patients with ivuxolimab, an agonistic anti-OX40 (CD134) antibody. Participants, roughly 81% male, averaged roughly 60 years of age, ranging from 23 to 79. Study results and limitations: On average, CD8+ T cells showed a greater number of expanded clones than CD4+. CD4+ and CD8+ blood T cells expanded clonally by week 6 at 0.1 to 3.0 mg/kg.

Between the trimmed V and J ends, which lost 4 bases and 8 bases, there was a span of 19 bases. This CDR3 has 15 residues. Germline V lookup: CDR1 LGHNA, CDR2 YNFKEQ. The assay was immunoSEQ multiplex PCR, and TCRdb's table has in-frame clones only and misses some. The sample comprises around 39,000 clones, about nine tenths of which are singletons, and less than 5% rests with the top ten. With regard to this clone: The target antigen is unknown.

The sequence was obtained from an adult with an advanced solid tumor such as melanoma, head and neck, liver or kidney cancer. The rearrangement uses TRBV4-2 and TRBJ2-3; D might be TRBD1 or TRBD2, each matching 6 bases. The sample consisted of CD4+ or CD8+ T cells sorted from blood, taken in a trial of the OX40 agonist ivuxolimab. CDR3 nucleotide sequence: TGTGCCAGCAGCCGTATCGAAGAGGGGGGCGGTACGCAGTATTTT. It yields the protein CASSRIEEGGGTQYF.